This T cell receptor (beta chain) was captured in a study of memory CD4+ T cells and cytomegalovirus serostatus. Note on this clone: Its antigen is undetermined.

Study-level findings and limits: The CMV-associated TCR signature appears largely within the CD4+ memory repertoire.

The V gene's germline CDR1 is SGHVS and CDR2 FQNEAQ. The CDR3 length is 16 residues. V was clipped by 5 bases and J by 5 bases; unmatched bases: 11. The sort gate was single viable CD3+CD4+CD8-CD45RO+ cells for memory CD4+ T cells. CMV serostatus came from serum IgG against pp150, pp28, p38, p52. Positive selection with CD4 microbeads enriched total CD4+ T cells. Some clones are missing from TCRdb's copy, which holds only in-frame ones; the method was immunoSEQ multiplex PCR. The sample carries some 56,000 clones, 82% recorded once. The sequence came from an adult in good health and CMV-seronegative. This sequence joins TRBV7-8 and TRBJ1-5; 8 bases map to TRBD1. Sequencing was carried out using memory CD4+ T cells from blood. CDR3 coding DNA: TGTGCCAGCAGCCAGACTCCGGCAGGGGGCGATCAGCCCCAGCATTTT. Protein sequence: CASSQTPAGGDQPQHF.